This T cell receptor beta chain was retrieved from a study of T cell changes during pregnancy in multiple sclerosis. The germline V gene has CDR1 MDHEN and CDR2 SYDVKM. The CDR3 spans 15 residues. J lost 7 bases, V lost 5 bases, and 8 bases had no gene match. The data were produced by immunoSEQ multiplex PCR, yet TCRdb's version contains in-frame clones alone and is incomplete. The table records approximately 20,000 clones, 80% to 90% of them present only once. The sequencing here drew on CD8+ T cells from peripheral blood mononuclear cells, taken in the second trimester of pregnancy. V gene TRBV28 combines with J gene TRBJ1-4; 9 positions agree with TRBD1. This clonotype was obtained from a female donor in good health, enrolled as a control in a pregnancy study. The CDR3 DNA is TGTGCCAGCAGTCCGCTACAGGGGGCAGGTGAAAAACTGTTTTTT. Translating gives CASSPLQGAGEKLFF. Complete variable domain (other parts from reference TRBV28 and TRBJ1-4): DVKVTQSSRYLVKRTGEKVFLECVQDMDHENMFWYRQDPGLGLRLIYFSYDVKMKEKGDIPEGYSVSREKKERFSLILESASTNQTSMYLCASSPLQGAGEKLFFGSGTQLSVL.